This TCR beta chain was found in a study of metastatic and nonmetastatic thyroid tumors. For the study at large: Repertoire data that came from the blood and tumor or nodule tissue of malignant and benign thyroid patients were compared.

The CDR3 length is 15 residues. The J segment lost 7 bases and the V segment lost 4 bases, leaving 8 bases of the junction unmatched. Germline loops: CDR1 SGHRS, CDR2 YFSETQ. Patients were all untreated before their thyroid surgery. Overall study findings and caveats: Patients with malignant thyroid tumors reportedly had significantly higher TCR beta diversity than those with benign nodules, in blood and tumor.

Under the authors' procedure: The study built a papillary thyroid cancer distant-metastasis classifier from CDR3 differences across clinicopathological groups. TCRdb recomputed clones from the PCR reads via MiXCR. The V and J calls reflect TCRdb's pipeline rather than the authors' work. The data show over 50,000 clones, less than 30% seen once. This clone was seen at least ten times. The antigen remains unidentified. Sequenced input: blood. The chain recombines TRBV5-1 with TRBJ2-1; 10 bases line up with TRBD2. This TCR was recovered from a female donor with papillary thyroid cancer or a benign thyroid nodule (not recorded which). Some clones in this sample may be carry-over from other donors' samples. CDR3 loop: CASSLGTSVRNEQFF. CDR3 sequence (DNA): TGCGCCAGCAGCCTCGGGACTAGCGTCAGAAATGAGCAGTTCTTC.